This paragraph covers one T cell receptor beta chain sequence. The sample holds many counts of this clone. No antigen is known for it. Within one base of it there is no much larger clone, and no base qualities were kept. None of the patients had been given any treatment before thyroid surgery. Patient clinical samples collected from 2012 to 2018 were retrospectively analysed using T-cell receptor beta sequencing. The sample comes from a study of metastatic and nonmetastatic thyroid tumors (dated by TCRdb to the early 2020s). Study-wide context: Repertoires from peripheral blood and from tumor or nodule tissue samples of malignant and benign thyroid patients were compared.

The germline V gene sets CDR1 to MNHEY and CDR2 to SVGEGT. Germline trimming: 5 bases from V, 2 bases from J; junction bases outside gene matches: 5. Counted from cysteine to phenylalanine, this CDR3 has 15 amino acids. The DNA shown is the 45-base CDR3, in frame from base 1. Receptor libraries were prepared by PCR. For sequencing, an Illumina HiSeq 4000 was employed. High-throughput sequencing was used to profile the TCR beta-chain CDR3 region of each patient. The authors' pipeline ran thus. A classifier to discriminate distant-metastatic papillary thyroid cancer patients was built from CDR3 differences across clinicopathological groups. Repertoire diversity was assessed with the Shannon index, and tumor-blood repertoire similarity with the Morisita-Horn index. TCRdb reworked the public reads: Q25 trimming with fastp, MiXCR clone assembly, productive beta chains retained. The V and J calls were not made by the authors but by TCRdb's processing. This sample comprises over 35,000 clones, roughly 17% of them detected only once. Jointly, the top ten make up 9.9% of the sample.

The investigation overall reported the following: In both blood and tumor samples, TCR beta diversity was reported to be significantly higher in malignant tumors than in benign nodules.

The clonotype comes from a female donor with papillary thyroid cancer or a benign thyroid nodule (not recorded which). Some clones in this sample may be carry-over from other donors' samples. The V gene is TRBV6-2 or TRBV6-3 and the J gene is TRBJ2-1; 8 nucleotides in the junction match TRBD2. Sequencing was performed on tumor tissue. The CDR3 in this case is CASSLLAGPYNEQFF. Here is the DNA: TGTGCCAGCAGTCTTCTAGCGGGCCCCTACAATGAGCAGTTCTTC.